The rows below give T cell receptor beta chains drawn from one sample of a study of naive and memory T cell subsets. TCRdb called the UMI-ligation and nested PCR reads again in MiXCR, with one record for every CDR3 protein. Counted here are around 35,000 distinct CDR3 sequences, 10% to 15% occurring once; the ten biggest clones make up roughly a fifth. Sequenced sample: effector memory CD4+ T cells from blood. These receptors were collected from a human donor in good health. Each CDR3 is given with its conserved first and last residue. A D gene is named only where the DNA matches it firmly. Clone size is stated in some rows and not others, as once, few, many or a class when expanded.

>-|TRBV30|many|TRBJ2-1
TGTGCCTGGAGTGTCTTGATAGCACAGGCTAACAATGAGCAGTTCTTC
CAWSVLIAQANNEQFF
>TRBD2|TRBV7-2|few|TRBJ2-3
TGTGCCAGCAGCACGGGACTAGCGGGAGCCACAGATACGCAGTATTTT
CASSTGLAGATDTQYF
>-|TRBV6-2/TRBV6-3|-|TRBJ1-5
TGTGCCAGCAGTTACCCGGACATTGTGGGGGGCAGCTATCAGCCCCAGCATTTT
CASSYPDIVGGSYQPQHF
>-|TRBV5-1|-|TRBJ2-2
TGCGCCAGCAGCGAGCACCCCGGGACCAAGGGGACCGGGGAGCTGTTTTTT
CASSEHPGTKGTGELFF
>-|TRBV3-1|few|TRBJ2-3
TGTGCCAGCAGCCAAGATTTGGGGGACGCTTACACAGATACGCAGTATTTT
CASSQDLGDAYTDTQYF
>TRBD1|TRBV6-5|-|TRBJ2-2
TGTGCCAGCAGAGGACAGGGGGCGCATCCCGGGGAGCTGTTTTTT
CASRGQGAHPGELFF
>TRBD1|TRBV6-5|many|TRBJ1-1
TGTGCCAGCAGTGAAACAGGGGGTTTAGCTGAAGCTTTCTTT
CASSETGGLAEAFF
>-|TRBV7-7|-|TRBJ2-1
TGTGCCAGCAGCTTAGCCGGGGTGGACAATGAGCAGTTCTTC
CASSLAGVDNEQFF
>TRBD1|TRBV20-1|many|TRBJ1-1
TGCAGTTCAACGGGACAGCTGAACACTGAAGCTTTCTTT
CSSTGQLNTEAFF
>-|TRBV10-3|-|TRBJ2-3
TGTGCCATCAGAGCGTTGGCGGGAAGCACAGATACGCACTATTTT
CAIRALAGSTDTHYF
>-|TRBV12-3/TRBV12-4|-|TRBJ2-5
TGTGCCAGCACCCTCAGGGATGGGACCCAGTACTTC
CASTLRDGTQYF
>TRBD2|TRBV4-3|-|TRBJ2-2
TGCGCCAGCAGCCAAGTAGCGGGTTCGAACACCGGGGAGCTGTTTTTT
CASSQVAGSNTGELFF
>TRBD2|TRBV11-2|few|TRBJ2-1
TGTGCCAGCAGCTGGGGGGGGTACAATGAGCAGTTCTTC
CASSWGGYNEQFF
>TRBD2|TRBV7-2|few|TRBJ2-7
TGTGCCAGCAGCTTAGAGGCCCTAGCGGGACGGTACGAGCAGTACTTC
CASSLEALAGRYEQYF
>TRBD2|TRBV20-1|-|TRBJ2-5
TGCAGTGCTAGAGACCCAGGACTAGTCTATCGAACCCAGTACTTC
CSARDPGLVYRTQYF
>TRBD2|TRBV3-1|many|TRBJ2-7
TGTGCCAGCAGCCAAAAAACCGGGACTATCTCCTACGAGCAGTACTTC
CASSQKTGTISYEQYF
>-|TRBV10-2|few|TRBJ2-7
TGCGCCAGCAGGGAACCGGGTTCGAGGGAGCAGTACTTC
CASREPGSREQYF
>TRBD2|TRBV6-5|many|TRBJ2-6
TGTGCCAGCAGTCGAATTAGACTAGCGGTCGGCTCTGGGGCCAACGTCCTGACTTTC
CASSRIRLAVGSGANVLTF
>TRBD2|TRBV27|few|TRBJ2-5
TGTGCCAGCAGTACGACTAGCGGGGCCGAGTACTTC
CASSTTSGAEYF
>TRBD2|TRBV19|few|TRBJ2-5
TGTGCCAGTAGTAGTCGGGGGGTATCGCGAGAGACCCAGTACTTC
CASSSRGVSRETQYF
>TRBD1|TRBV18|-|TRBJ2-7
TGTGCCAGCTCCCCTCGGGACAGGGGCAACGAGCAGTACTTC
CASSPRDRGNEQYF
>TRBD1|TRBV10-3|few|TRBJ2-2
TGTGCCATCAGTGGGGACAGCGGCGGCGGGGAGCTGTTTTTT
CAISGDSGGGELFF
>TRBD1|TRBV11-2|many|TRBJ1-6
TGTGCCAGCAGCTCCCGCCAGGGGGGCAGCTCCTATAATTCACCCCTCCACTTT
CASSSRQGGSSYNSPLHF
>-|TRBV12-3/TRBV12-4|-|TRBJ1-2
TGTGCCAGCACCCGAGGAGGGGGCTATGGCTACACCTTC
CASTRGGGYGYTF
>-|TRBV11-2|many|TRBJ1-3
TGTGCCAGCAGCTCCCATACAGGGAAGCGAAACACCATATATTTT
CASSSHTGKRNTIYF
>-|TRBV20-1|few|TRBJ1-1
TGCAGGGTTGAAGGCCCGAACACTGAAGCTTTCTTT
CRVEGPNTEAFF
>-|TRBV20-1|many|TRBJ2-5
TGCAGTGCACGGGACACCTCCGGAGAGACCCAGTACTTC
CSARDTSGETQYF
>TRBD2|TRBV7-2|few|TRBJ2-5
TGTGCCAGCAGCCTAGGACTAGCGGGAGGGGTAGAGACCCAGTACTTC
CASSLGLAGGVETQYF
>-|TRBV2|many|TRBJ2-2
TGTGCCAGCAAACGCGGGACGCAGAGCGTTAGCGGGGAGCTGTTTTTT
CASKRGTQSVSGELFF